The next 18 T cell receptor beta chains were all read from a single sample in a study of blood T cell repertoires in COVID-19. The repertoire was sequenced with immunoSEQ multiplex PCR; TCRdb's copy has only in-frame clones and lacks some. Of just under 85,000 clones listed, around 86% are singletons. Sequencing was done on a sample of peripheral blood. These receptors all stem from a man older than 75 with active or convalescent COVID-19.

V is TRBV5-5 and J is TRBJ2-3; 7 nucleotides line up with TRBD1. J lost 0 bases, V lost 3 bases, and 4 bases had no gene match. CDR3 size: 15 residues. CDR1 is SGHKS, CDR2 YYEKEE, per germline (reference sequence). CDR3 sequence: CASSSGTASTDTQYF. DNA of the CDR3: TGTGCCAGCAGCTCCGGGACAGCTAGCACAGATACGCAGTATTTT. The variable domain in full, completed from reference TRBV5-5 and TRBJ2-3, reads DAGVTQSPTHLIKTRGQQVTLRCSPISGHKSVSWYQQVLGQGPQFIFQYYEKEERGRGNFPDRFSARQFPNYSSELNVNALLLGDSALYLCASSSGTASTDTQYFGPGTRLTVL.

The chain links TRBV7-9 to TRBJ1-6; D might be TRBD1 (6 bases). CDR3 length: 16 residues. V lost 5 bases, J lost 0 bases, and 11 bases lay in between. Germline CDR1 SEHNR, CDR2 FQNEAQ (reference sequence). CDR3 sequence (DNA): TGTGCCAGCAGCACGGGACACAGCTCCTATAATTCACCCCTCCACTTT. It yields the protein CASSTGHSSYNSPLHF. Filled out from reference TRBV7-9 and TRBJ1-6, the complete variable domain reads DTGVSQNPRHKITKRGQNVTFRCDPISEHNRLYWYRQTLGQGPEFLTYFQNEAQLEKSRLLSDRFSAERPKGSFSTLEIQRTEQGDSAMYLCASSTGHSSYNSPLHFGNGTRLTVT.

This chain links TRBV5-1 with TRBJ2-1; D not resolved. The CDR3 is made up of 12 amino acids. Trimming took 0 bases from V and 9 from J, leaving 7 bases between them. The germline gives CDR1 SGHRS, CDR2 YFSETQ. CDR3 protein: CASSLGPFEQFF. Here the CDR3 DNA reads TGCGCCAGCAGCTTGGGTCCCTTTGAGCAGTTCTTC.

V usage is TRBV3-1 (or the pseudogene TRBV3-2) and J usage is TRBJ2-2; 13 nucleotides agree with TRBD2. This CDR3 has 17 residues. The J segment lost 2 bases and the V segment lost 5 bases, leaving 5 bases of the junction unmatched. Germline V gives CDR1 LGHDT, CDR2 YNNKEL (reference sequence). The CDR3 DNA reads as TGTGCCAGCAGCTTCGGACTAGCGGGGGTCAACACCGGGGAGCTGTTTTTT. Its protein product is CASSFGLAGVNTGELFF.

The rearrangement links TRBV28 to TRBJ1-1; D possibly corresponds to TRBD1 (5 bases). In germline, CDR1 is MDHEN, CDR2 SYDVKM. Trimming removed 8 bases from V and 0 bases from J, with 10 bases in between. The length of the CDR3 is 13 residues. The CDR3 loop is CASGGVLNTEAFF. The CDR3 DNA reads TGTGCCAGCGGAGGGGTTCTGAACACTGAAGCTTTCTTT.

V and J are TRBV18 and TRBJ1-2; TRBD1 might be the D (5 bases). V was pared by 4 bases and J by 2 bases, with 11 bases between. Per the germline V gene, CDR1 is KGHSH and CDR2 is LQKENI. The CDR3 contains 14 residues. The CDR3 sequence: CASSLPDTNYGYTF. The CDR3, as DNA: TGTGCCAGCTCACTCCCGGACACGAACTATGGCTACACCTTC. Filled out from reference TRBV18 and TRBJ1-2, the complete variable domain reads NAGVMQNPRHLVRRRGQEARLRCSPMKGHSHVYWYRQLPEEGLKFMVYLQKENIIDESGMPKERFSAEFPKEGPSILRIQQVVRGDSAAYFCASSLPDTNYGYTFGSGTRLTVV.

This rearrangement joins TRBV5-1 to TRBJ2-7, with no clear D. This CDR3 has 13 residues. Germline assignment: CDR1 SGHRS and CDR2 YFSETQ. Trimming stripped 0 bases from V and 6 bases from J, with 10 bases between. The CDR3 region has the DNA TGCGCCAGCAGCTTGGTTCCGACTTCCGAGCAGTACGTC. This encodes CASSLVPTSEQYV.

V gene TRBV23-1 combines with J gene TRBJ2-1, with 10 bases matching TRBD2. TRBV23-1 is designated an ORF whose function remains uncertain. The V segment lost 4 bases and the J segment 2 bases; nucleotides outside the gene matches: 5. CDR3 length: 16 amino acids. The CDR3 DNA reads TGCGCCAGCAGTCGACCGGGACTAGCGACCTACAATGAGCAGTTCTTC. It translates to CASSRPGLATYNEQFF.

The rearrangement joins TRBV6-1 to TRBJ2-7; TRBD1 might be the D (5 bases). Trimming shortened V by 4 bases and J by 3 bases, and 22 bases separated the two germline ends. This CDR3 is 17 amino acids long. CDR1 and CDR2 from the germline V gene are MNHNS and SASEGT. CDR3: CASSVPFRGLEDYEQYV. DNA of the CDR3: TGTGCCAGCAGTGTCCCTTTTAGGGGCCTAGAGGACTACGAGCAGTACGTC.

This clone has a single count. This chain uses TRBV5-1 with TRBJ2-3; TRBD2 matches 7 bases. This CDR3 spans 16 amino acids. Per the germline V gene, CDR1 is SGHRS and CDR2 is YFSETQ. V lost 7 bases to trimming and J lost 0 bases; unmatched junction nucleotides: 11. This CDR3 reads CASARRGEASTDTQYF. The CDR3 nucleotides are TGCGCCAGCGCTAGACGGGGGGAAGCTAGCACAGATACGCAGTATTTT.

The rearrangement links TRBV2 to TRBJ2-3, with 10 bases that match TRBD2. Germline loops: CDR1 SNHLY, CDR2 FYNNEI. J gave up 8 bases and V 4 bases, and 12 bases lay outside the gene matches. CDR3 length: 16 residues. This CDR3 is CASSGERGGFRGTQYF. The CDR3, as DNA: TGTGCCAGCAGTGGGGAGCGGGGGGGGTTCAGAGGTACGCAGTATTTT.

The chain joins TRBV18 to TRBJ1-5; D might be TRBD1 (5 bases). The CDR3 runs 15 residues. Germline CDR1 KGHSH, CDR2 LQKENI. The germline V and J ends were trimmed by 6 bases and 6 bases, with 18 bases remaining between them. Here the CDR3 DNA reads TGTGCCAGCTCGCGGGGGACGGCCGGGAGTCAGCCCCAGCATTTT. Its protein product is CASSRGTAGSQPQHF. Drawing the rest from reference TRBV18 and TRBJ1-5, the complete variable domain is NAGVMQNPRHLVRRRGQEARLRCSPMKGHSHVYWYRQLPEEGLKFMVYLQKENIIDESGMPKERFSAEFPKEGPSILRIQQVVRGDSAAYFCASSRGTAGSQPQHFGDGTRLSIL.

The chain has TRBV4-1 and TRBJ2-2; TRBD1 agrees at 9 bases. Germline-derived CDR1 and CDR2 are MGHRA and YSYEKL. This CDR3 region has 15 residues. V was clipped by 9 bases and J by 4 bases; unmatched bases: 9. The CDR3 reads CASSAGTGTTGELFF. The CDR3 DNA reads as TGCGCCAGTAGTGCCGGGACAGGGACCACCGGGGAGCTGTTTTTT.

This clone appeared a few times. The rearrangement uses TRBV12-3 or TRBV12-4 and TRBJ1-4; D might be TRBD1 (5 bases). The V and J ends lost 6 bases and 6 bases respectively, with 11 bases between them. This CDR3 has 13 residues. In DNA form, the CDR3 reads TGTGCCAGCAGCAGGACATTAGATGAAAAACTGTTTTTT. This encodes CASSRTLDEKLFF.

V is TRBV2 and J is TRBJ1-6; D ambiguous. This CDR3 is built from 13 residues. Trimming took 7 bases from V and 6 from J, leaving 10 bases between them. Germline CDR1 is SNHLY and CDR2 is FYNNEI. CDR3 DNA: TGTGCCAGCACAACAGAGATTAATTCACCCCTCCACTTT. Its translation is CASTTEINSPLHF.

The chain carries TRBV7-2 and TRBJ2-5; 11 nucleotides align to TRBD1. V lost 5 bases, J lost 1 base, and 0 bases stayed unmatched. The germline V gene has CDR1 SGHTA and CDR2 FQGNSA. CDR3 length: 14 residues. The CDR3 here is CASSGQGAQETQYF. The CDR3 region has the DNA TGTGCCAGCAGCGGACAGGGGGCCCAAGAGACCCAGTACTTC.

V gene TRBV2 combines with J gene TRBJ1-1; 7 bases align to TRBD1. In germline, CDR1 is SNHLY, CDR2 FYNNEI. This CDR3 has 17 amino acids. V was clipped by 10 bases and J by 0 bases; unmatched bases: 17. This CDR3 reads CATTSKTGPGMNTEAFF. Here the CDR3 DNA reads TGTGCCACCACGAGCAAGACAGGGCCGGGAATGAACACTGAAGCTTTCTTT.

The chain links TRBV28 to TRBJ1-1; 11 bases fit TRBD1. CDR1 is MDHEN and CDR2 is SYDVKM in the germline V gene. The CDR3 runs to 13 residues. The V and J ends lost 6 bases and 5 bases, in that order; junction bases with no gene match: 2. CDR3 nucleotides: TGTGCCAGCAGAGGGACAGGGGGGACTGAAGCTTTCTTT. Translation gives CASRGTGGTEAFF.